The 12 T cell receptor beta chains reported below all come from one sample, sequenced in a study of cytomegalovirus exposure and HLA in healthy donors. A multiplex PCR was run with 60 Vbeta primers and 13 Jbeta primers. The repertoire was sequenced with immunoSEQ multiplex PCR; TCRdb's copy has only in-frame clones and lacks some. The repertoire holds approximately 110,000 clones, with over 65% as singletons. The specimen sequenced was PBMCs. Receptor source: a female donor in good health and CMV-seropositive.

The rearrangement uses TRBV2 and TRBJ2-1; weak D call: TRBD1 (5 bases). Per germline, CDR1 SNHLY and CDR2 FYNNEI. Between the trimmed V and J ends, which lost 8 bases and 0 bases, there was a span of 11 bases. The CDR3 length is 14 residues. DNA of the CDR3: TGTGCCAGCGGCAGACAGAGCTCCTACAATGAGCAGTTCTTC. It specifies CASGRQSSYNEQFF. The whole variable domain, remainder taken from reference TRBV2 and TRBJ2-1, is EPEVTQTPSHQVTQMGQEVILRCVPISNHLYFYWYRQILGQKVEFLVSFYNNEISEKSEIFDDQFSVERPDGSNFTLKIRSTKLEDSAMYFCASGRQSSYNEQFFGPGTRLTVL.

The chain is built from TRBV27 and TRBJ2-3; 7 bases are a match to TRBD2. CDR1 is MNHEY and CDR2 is SMNVEV in the germline V gene (reference sequence). With 4 bases clipped from V and 0 bases from J, the junction kept 4 bases outside the gene matches. The CDR3 is made up of 15 amino acids. The chain's CDR3 is CASSSSGLSTDTQYF. The CDR3 nucleotides are TGTGCCAGCAGTTCTAGCGGACTTAGCACAGATACGCAGTATTTT.

This clone has just one count. The chain employs TRBV5-4 and TRBJ2-5; D not resolved. Germline CDR1 is SGHNT and CDR2 is YYREEE (reference sequence). The CDR3 sequence is 15 residues long. The V end was cut by 0 bases, the J end by 5 bases, with 14 bases between. The CDR3 protein is CASSLAGIFRETQYF. The CDR3 DNA sequence: TGTGCCAGCAGCTTGGCCGGTATCTTTCGGGAGACCCAGTACTTC.

The chain uses TRBV5-4 and TRBJ2-1; TRBD2 agrees at 15 bases. This CDR3 region has 16 residues. Germline CDR1 and CDR2: SGHNT and YYREEE (reference sequence). V lost 4 bases to trimming and J lost 9 bases; unmatched junction nucleotides: 8. In DNA form, the CDR3 reads TGTGCCAGCAGCCCCGGACTAGCGGGGGGGCTTGGTGAGCAGTTCTTC. It translates to CASSPGLAGGLGEQFF. The full variable domain, its missing parts supplied by reference TRBV5-4 and TRBJ2-1, is ETGVTQSPTHLIKTRGQQVTLRCSSQSGHNTVSWYQQALGQGPQFIFQYYREEENGRGNFPPRFSGLQFPNYSSELNVNALELDDSALYLCASSPGLAGGLGEQFFGPGTRLTVL.

The chain has TRBV30 and TRBJ1-3; D is unresolved. Germline values: CDR1 GTSNPN, CDR2 SVGIG (reference sequence). This CDR3 region has 14 residues. V lost 2 bases, J lost 2 bases, and 10 bases lay in between. DNA for the CDR3: TGTGCCTGGAGTCCTCCCCCTGCTGGAAACACCATATATTTT. Protein: CAWSPPPAGNTIYF.

The V gene is TRBV4-1, the J gene TRBJ1-1; 7 nucleotides agree with TRBD1. With 1 base clipped from V and 5 bases from J, the junction kept 13 bases outside the gene matches. The CDR3 covers 17 residues. Germline CDR1 is MGHRA and CDR2 is YSYEKL. The CDR3 DNA is TGCGCCAGCAGCCAAGTCGGCCTTAGGGGGCTTGGAACTGAAGCTTTCTTT. It encodes CASSQVGLRGLGTEAFF.

This clone was recorded a few times. This rearrangement joins TRBV2 to TRBJ2-7, with D possibly TRBD2 on 5 matching bases. The CDR3 length is 12 residues. V was trimmed by 6 bases and J by 1 base, leaving 7 bases between them. The V gene's germline CDR1 is SNHLY and CDR2 FYNNEI. CDR3 amino acids: CASRAESYEQYF. CDR3 bases: TGTGCCAGCAGAGCGGAGTCCTACGAGCAGTACTTC.

This chain connects TRBV9 to TRBJ2-3, with TRBD2 matching 8 bases. The V and J ends lost 0 bases and 3 bases, in that order; junction bases with no gene match: 9. The CDR3 has 17 residues. Germline V gene lookup returns CDR1 SGDLS and CDR2 YYNGEE. The CDR3 DNA is TGTGCCAGCAGCGTAGGAGTGCGGGGGGCCGGGACAGATACGCAGTATTTT. It translates to CASSVGVRGAGTDTQYF.

V and J are TRBV27 and TRBJ2-1, with 7 positions matching TRBD1. The CDR3 has 13 residues. Germline V lookup: CDR1 MNHEY, CDR2 SMNVEV (reference sequence). V shed 8 bases and J 5 bases; nucleotides not matched to a gene: 6. DNA for the CDR3: TGTGCCAGCGGATGGGACAGCAACAATGAGCAGTTCTTC. This encodes CASGWDSNNEQFF.

This chain joins TRBV2 and TRBJ1-2; tentative D call: TRBD1 (5 bases). The CDR3 covers 14 residues. The V and J ends lost 4 bases and 7 bases respectively, with 16 bases between them. Germline V gene sequence: CDR1 SNHLY, CDR2 FYNNEI. CDR3 amino acids: CASSVSWGGPGYTF. In DNA, the CDR3 is TGTGCCAGCAGTGTTAGTTGGGGGGGTCCTGGCTACACCTTC.

J is TRBJ2-7 and V is TRBV28; 8 positions agree with TRBD2. With 3 bases clipped from V and 0 bases from J, the junction kept 4 bases outside the gene matches. Germline V gene data show CDR1 as MDHEN and CDR2 as SYDVKM. This CDR3 has 15 residues. CDR3 DNA sequence: TGTGCCAGCAGTTTGGCTAGCGGGTACTCCTACGAGCAGTACTTC. Translation gives CASSLASGYSYEQYF.

This clone was detected once. The chain has TRBV5-1 and TRBJ2-7; D unresolved. CDR1 SGHRS and CDR2 YFSETQ come from the germline V gene. This CDR3 spans 15 amino acids. The V gene lost 4 bases and the J gene lost 1 base, with 15 bases spanning the gap. CDR3: CASSESSTNSYEQYF. CDR3 in DNA: TGCGCCAGCAGCGAGAGCTCCACGAATTCCTACGAGCAGTACTTC. Using reference TRBV5-1 and TRBJ2-7 for the parts outside the CDR3, the full variable domain is KAGVTQTPRYLIKTRGQQVTLSCSPISGHRSVSWYQQTPGQGLQFLFEYFSETQRNKGNFPGRFSGRQFSNSRSEMNVSTLELGDSALYLCASSESSTNSYEQYFGPGTRLTVT.